The 9 T cell receptor beta chains below were found in one sample sequenced in a study of cytomegalovirus exposure and HLA in healthy donors. PCR primers comprised 60 Vbeta and 13 Jbeta primers. Sequencing used immunoSEQ multiplex PCR; TCRdb keeps in-frame clones, though not all of them. The table lists 75,000 to 100,000 clones, 60% to 75% of them singletons. Sequenced: PBMCs. The receptors derive from a woman aged 70 to 79 in good health and CMV-seropositive.

A single count supports this clone. The chain combines TRBV6-1 with TRBJ2-1, with TRBD2 matching over 7 bases. The CDR3 is 14 residues long. The V gene's germline CDR1 is MNHNS and CDR2 SASEGT. Trimming at V came to 5 bases and at J to 5 bases, leaving 6 bases not matched to a gene. The CDR3 DNA reads TGTGCCAGCAGTACGGAACTAGCGAACAATGAGCAGTTCTTC. Protein sequence: CASSTELANNEQFF.

In this sample, this clone turned up a few times. V gene TRBV27 combines with J gene TRBJ2-1, with TRBD2 matching 11 bases. The CDR3 length is 21 residues. Trimming took 4 bases from V and 0 from J; bases not matched to a gene: 17. The germline V gene has CDR1 MNHEY and CDR2 SMNVEV (reference sequence). For the CDR3, the DNA is TGTGCCAGCAGTTCCCGATCACTAGCGGGAGTGGTGGCGAGCTCCTACAATGAGCAGTTCTTC. This translates into CASSSRSLAGVVASSYNEQFF.

This clone was observed a few times. This sequence joins TRBV7-9 and TRBJ1-1; 9 bases line up with TRBD1. The CDR3 is made up of 13 amino acids. Trimming cost V 4 bases and J 6 bases; bases outside gene matches: 3. CDR1 is SEHNR and CDR2 is FQNEAQ in the germline V gene (reference sequence). CDR3 nucleotide sequence: TGTGCCAGCAGCTCACAGGGGGCCTCTGAAGCTTTCTTT. This gives the protein CASSSQGASEAFF.

A few counts support this clone. The rearrangement uses TRBV15 and TRBJ1-5, with 10 positions matching TRBD1. The CDR3 contains 15 residues. Per the germline V gene, CDR1 is LNHNV and CDR2 is YYDKDF (reference sequence). J lost 6 bases, V lost 5 bases, and 7 bases had no gene match. The CDR3 nucleotides read TGTGCCACCAGCGTAAGACAGGGGGCTGGTCAGCCCCAGCATTTT. Amino acids: CATSVRQGAGQPQHF.

V and J are TRBV5-5 and TRBJ1-2; D is possibly TRBD1 (5 bases). Germline V gives CDR1 SGHKS, CDR2 YYEKEE (reference sequence). With 3 bases removed from V and 7 bases from J, the gap between germline ends came to 13 bases. The length of the CDR3 is 13 residues. The chain's CDR3 is CASSWGGLRGYTF. CDR3 sequence (DNA): TGTGCCAGCAGCTGGGGGGGGTTACGTGGCTACACCTTC.

This clone was seen more than once but under ten times. V usage is TRBV9 and J usage is TRBJ2-1, with 9 bases that match TRBD1. J was trimmed by 7 bases and V by 3 bases; bases with no gene match: 11. Germline V CDR1 and CDR2: SGDLS, YYNGEE. The CDR3 spans 16 residues. The CDR3, as DNA: TGTGCCAGCAGCGGAGGGGGGCACAGGGGGCCAAATGAGCAGTTCTTC. This encodes CASSGGGHRGPNEQFF.

The genes are TRBV4-2 and TRBJ2-3, with 8 positions matching TRBD2. Losses at the gene ends were 1 base for V and 2 bases for J; bases not matched to a gene: 5. This CDR3 is built from 16 residues. Per germline, CDR1 LGHNA and CDR2 YNFKEQ. CDR3 sequence reads: CASSQVGGGPTDTQYF. CDR3 nucleotide sequence: TGTGCCAGCAGCCAAGTGGGCGGGGGGCCCACAGATACGCAGTATTTT.

V is TRBV11-2 and J is TRBJ2-7, with 7 bases fitting TRBD1. This CDR3 spans 15 amino acids. Losses at the gene ends were 2 bases for V and 2 bases for J; bases not matched to a gene: 6. Per the germline V gene, CDR1 is SGHAT and CDR2 is FQNNGV. The CDR3 region is CASSLLQGSAYEQYF. In DNA form, the CDR3 reads TGTGCCAGCAGCTTATTACAGGGGTCAGCCTACGAGCAGTACTTC.

The V gene is TRBV23-1, the J gene TRBJ1-5; D unclear. TRBV23-1 is an ORF, and what it does is uncertain. CDR3 length: 16 residues. The V and J ends lost 0 bases and 3 bases respectively, with 12 bases between them. This CDR3 is CASSQSTGIPNQPQHF. CDR3 bases: TGCGCCAGCAGTCAATCGACGGGGATCCCCAATCAGCCCCAGCATTTT.